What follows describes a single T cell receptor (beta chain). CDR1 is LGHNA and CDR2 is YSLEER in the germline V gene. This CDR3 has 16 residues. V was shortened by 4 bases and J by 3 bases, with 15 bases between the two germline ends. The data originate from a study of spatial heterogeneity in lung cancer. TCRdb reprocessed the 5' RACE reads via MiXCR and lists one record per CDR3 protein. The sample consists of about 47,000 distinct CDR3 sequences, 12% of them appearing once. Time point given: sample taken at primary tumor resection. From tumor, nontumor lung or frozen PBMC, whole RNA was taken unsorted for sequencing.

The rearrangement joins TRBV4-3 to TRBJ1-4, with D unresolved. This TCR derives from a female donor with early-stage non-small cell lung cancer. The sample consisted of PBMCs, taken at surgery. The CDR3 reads CASSRLLSVANEKLFF. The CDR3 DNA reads TGCGCCAGCAGCCGCTTACTATCTGTTGCTAATGAAAAACTGTTTTTT.